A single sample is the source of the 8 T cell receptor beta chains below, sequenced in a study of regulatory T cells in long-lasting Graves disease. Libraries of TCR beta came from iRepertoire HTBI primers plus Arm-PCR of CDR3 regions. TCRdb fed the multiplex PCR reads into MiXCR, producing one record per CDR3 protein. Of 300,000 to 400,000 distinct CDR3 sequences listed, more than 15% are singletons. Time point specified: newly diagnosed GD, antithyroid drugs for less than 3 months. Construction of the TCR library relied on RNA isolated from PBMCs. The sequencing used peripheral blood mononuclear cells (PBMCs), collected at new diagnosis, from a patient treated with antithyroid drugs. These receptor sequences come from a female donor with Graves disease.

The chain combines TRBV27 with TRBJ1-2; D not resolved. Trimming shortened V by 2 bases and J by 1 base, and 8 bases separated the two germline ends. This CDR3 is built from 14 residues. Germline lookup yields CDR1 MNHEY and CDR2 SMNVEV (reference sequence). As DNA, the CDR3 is TGTGCCAGCAGTTTAAGCAGCCTTAACTATGGCTACACCTTC. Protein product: CASSLSSLNYGYTF.

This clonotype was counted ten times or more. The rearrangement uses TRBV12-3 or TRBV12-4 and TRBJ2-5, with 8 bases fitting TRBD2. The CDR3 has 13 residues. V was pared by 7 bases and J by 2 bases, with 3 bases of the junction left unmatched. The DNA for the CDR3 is TGTGCCAGCATGGAGCGGGGGCAAGAGACCCAGTACTTC. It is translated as CASMERGQETQYF.

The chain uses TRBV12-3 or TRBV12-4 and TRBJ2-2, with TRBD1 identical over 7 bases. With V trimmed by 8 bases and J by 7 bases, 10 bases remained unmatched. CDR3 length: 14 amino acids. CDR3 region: CASYGDSDLGELFF. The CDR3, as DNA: TGTGCCAGCTACGGGGACAGTGACCTCGGGGAGCTGTTTTTT.

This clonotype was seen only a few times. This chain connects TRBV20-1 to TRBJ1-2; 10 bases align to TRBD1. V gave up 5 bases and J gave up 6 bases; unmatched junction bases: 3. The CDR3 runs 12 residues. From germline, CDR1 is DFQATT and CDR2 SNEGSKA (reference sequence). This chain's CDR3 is CSAGTGAHGYTF. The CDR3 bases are TGCAGTGCTGGGACAGGGGCGCATGGCTACACCTTC.

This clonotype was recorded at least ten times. The CDR3, as DNA: TGCAGTGCTAGATTAAGGGGATGGGGCAATGAGCAGTTCTTC. Its protein is CSARLRGWGNEQFF. V and J are TRBV20-1 and TRBJ2-1, with D maybe TRBD1 (5 bases). CDR1 and CDR2 (germline): DFQATT, SNEGSKA (reference sequence). V lost 2 bases and J lost 6, with 14 bases in between. The CDR3 has 14 residues.

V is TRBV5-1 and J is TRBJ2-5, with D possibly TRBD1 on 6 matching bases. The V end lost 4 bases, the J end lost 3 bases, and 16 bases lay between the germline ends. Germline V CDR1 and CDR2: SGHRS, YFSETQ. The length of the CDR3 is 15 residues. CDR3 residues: CASSHTGTTEETQYF. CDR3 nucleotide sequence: TGCGCCAGCAGCCACACCGGGACAACCGAAGAGACCCAGTACTTC. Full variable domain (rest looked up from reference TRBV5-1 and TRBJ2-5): KAGVTQTPRYLIKTRGQQVTLSCSPISGHRSVSWYQQTPGQGLQFLFEYFSETQRNKGNFPGRFSGRQFSNSRSEMNVSTLELGDSALYLCASSHTGTTEETQYFGPGTRLLVL.

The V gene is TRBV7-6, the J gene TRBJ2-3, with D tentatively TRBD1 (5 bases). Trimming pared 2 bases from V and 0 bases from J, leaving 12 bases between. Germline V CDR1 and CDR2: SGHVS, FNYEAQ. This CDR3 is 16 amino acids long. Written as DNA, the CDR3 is TGTGCCAGCAGCTTAATGGCAGGGTCCAGCACAGATACGCAGTATTTT. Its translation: CASSLMAGSSTDTQYF.

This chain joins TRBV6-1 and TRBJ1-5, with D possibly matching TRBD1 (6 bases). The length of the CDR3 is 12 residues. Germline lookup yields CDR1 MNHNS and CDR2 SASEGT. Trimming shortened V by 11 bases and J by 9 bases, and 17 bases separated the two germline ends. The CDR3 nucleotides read TGTGCCGGAGCTGGGGGGCGGGCGCCCCAGCATTTT. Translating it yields CAGAGGRAPQHF.